Many counts were recorded for the clone carrying this T cell receptor beta chain. Antigen specificity is unknown. There are 13 residues in the CDR3. Germline CDR1 SQVTM, CDR2 ANQGSEA. V shed 4 bases and J 4 bases; nucleotides not matched to a gene: 4. TCR beta CDR3 sequences were amplified from RNA transcripts. Carried out on the TCR CDR3, a first-round RT-PCR used the HTBI primer set. TCRdb analysed the multiplex PCR reads with MiXCR anew, one entry per CDR3 protein. The sample carries 300,000 to 400,000 distinct CDR3 sequences, approximately 15% recorded once. This sample was taken from a study of T cells in Graves' hyperthyroidism and ophthalmopathy. Study-level findings and limits: Ophthalmopathy was separated from stable hyperthyroidism by a 13 V-J model.

This TCR came from a woman aged 60-70 years with Graves' hyperthyroidism. V is TRBV29-1 and J is TRBJ1-5, with 7 bases fitting TRBD1. What was sequenced was blood. In DNA, the CDR3 is TGCAGCGTTGCCGACAGGGCTAATCAGCCCCAGCATTTT. Amino acid sequence: CSVADRANQPQHF.